The 32 T cell receptor beta chains in this list originate from one sample, sequenced in a study of T cell responses to AZD1222 COVID-19 vaccine. Profiling relied on immunoSEQ multiplex PCR, and the TCRdb table lists in-frame clones only, not all of them. This sample yields about 51,000 clones, of which 80% to 90% are seen a single time; roughly 1.1% belongs to the top ten. Specimen: peripheral blood, collected 28 days after the second AZD1222 dose. Source of these receptors: an adult who received the AZD1222 COVID-19 vaccine.

The J gene is TRBJ2-5, the V gene TRBV5-5; 9 positions agree with TRBD1. This CDR3 is 14 amino acids long. The V and J ends lost 4 bases and 4 bases, in that order; junction bases with no gene match: 5. Germline assignment: CDR1 SGHKS and CDR2 YYEKEE (reference sequence). The DNA for the CDR3 is TGTGCCAGCAGCCAGGGACAGGGCCGAGAGACCCAGTACTTC. Protein sequence: CASSQGQGRETQYF.

The chain recombines TRBV6-1 with TRBJ2-3, with D perhaps TRBD2 (6 bases). Germline V gene data show CDR1 as MNHNS and CDR2 as SASEGT. CDR3 size: 14 residues. Trimming removed 3 bases at V and 6 bases at J, with 13 bases between. Written as DNA, the CDR3 is TGTGCCAGCAGTGATTACGGGAGCGGGGATACGCAGTATTTT. Protein: CASSDYGSGDTQYF.

This rearrangement joins TRBV27 to TRBJ2-2, with a possible D match to TRBD2 (6 bases). Germline V gene sequence: CDR1 MNHEY, CDR2 SMNVEV (reference sequence). Trimming took off 7 bases at V and 8 bases at J, with 17 bases between the two ends. The CDR3 covers 14 residues. The CDR3 region has the DNA TGTGCCAGCAACTCTTGGGGGGAGAGGGGGGAGCTGTTTTTT. Protein product: CASNSWGERGELFF.

This clone was seen a single time. CDR3 loop: CSASPKEMNEQYF. The CDR3 nucleotides read TGCAGTGCTAGTCCGAAGGAGATGAACGAGCAGTACTTC. The chain couples TRBV20-1 to TRBJ2-7; no definite D call. Trimming pared 3 bases from V and 5 bases from J, leaving 14 bases between. The germline CDR1 and CDR2 sequences are DFQATT and SNEGSKA (reference sequence). This CDR3 is 13 amino acids long.

V usage is TRBV28 and J usage is TRBJ1-2; TRBD1 might be the D (5 bases). Germline CDR1 and CDR2: MDHEN and SYDVKM. This CDR3 has 14 amino acids. The V end was cut by 2 bases, the J end by 8 bases, with 15 bases between. CDR3 amino acids: CASSLRQPLWGYTF. The CDR3 bases are TGTGCCAGCAGTTTAAGACAGCCCCTCTGGGGCTACACCTTC.

This clone came up a few times. This chain uses TRBV9 with TRBJ1-2, with D maybe TRBD1 (5 bases). Germline V CDR1 and CDR2: SGDLS, YYNGEE. The V gene lost 3 bases and the J gene lost 1 base, with 7 bases spanning the gap. This CDR3 is built from 13 residues. CDR3 amino acids: CASSAGYNYGYTF. The CDR3, as DNA: TGTGCCAGCAGCGCAGGGTATAACTATGGCTACACCTTC.

This chain joins TRBV27 and TRBJ2-2, with 8 nucleotides matching TRBD1. V lost 5 bases to trimming and J lost 8 bases; unmatched junction nucleotides: 16. Germline V lookup: CDR1 MNHEY, CDR2 SMNVEV (reference sequence). This CDR3 spans 17 amino acids. The CDR3 nucleotides are TGTGCCAGCAGTGATAGGCGGTTGACCAGGGGGCCGGGGGAGCTGTTTTTT. Translated, it gives CASSDRRLTRGPGELFF.

For the CDR3, the DNA is TGTGCCAGCAGTTACGAGCGACAGCCCCAGCATTTT. This codes for CASSYERQPQHF. The gene calls are TRBV12-3 or TRBV12-4 and TRBJ1-5; no definite D call. CDR3 length: 12 residues. With 4 bases removed from V and 7 bases from J, the gap between germline ends came to 8 bases.

The CDR3 DNA reads as TGTGCCAGCAGTGATAGCCAAAACTATGGCTACACCTTC. Translated: CASSDSQNYGYTF. The chain recombines TRBV6-1 with TRBJ1-2, with D unresolved. CDR3 length equals 13 residues. V gave up 3 bases and J gave up 2 bases, with 7 bases separating them. Germline V gene lookup returns CDR1 MNHNS and CDR2 SASEGT.

The J gene is TRBJ2-3, the V gene TRBV7-3; D is ambiguous. Germline loops: CDR1 SGHTA, CDR2 FQGTGA. V gave up 5 bases and J gave up 6 bases, with 12 bases separating them. The CDR3 is 13 amino acids. CDR3 sequence reads: CASSPLFGDTQYF. The CDR3 DNA sequence: TGTGCCAGCAGCCCTCTGTTCGGCGATACGCAGTATTTT. Variable domain in full (rest from reference TRBV7-3 and TRBJ2-3): GAGVSQTPSNKVTEKGKYVELRCDPISGHTALYWYRQSLGQGPEFLIYFQGTGAADDSGLPNDRFFAVRPEGSVSTLKIQRTERGDSAVYLCASSPLFGDTQYFGPGTRLTVL.

The count of this clone is one. J is TRBJ1-2 and V is TRBV6-5, with D perhaps matching TRBD1 (5 bases). CDR3 length: 14 residues. The germline V gene encodes CDR1 MNHEY and CDR2 SVGAGI. Deletions cut 0 bases from V and 3 bases from J, with 8 bases between. The CDR3 here is CASSYSRGHYGYTF. The CDR3 nucleotides are TGTGCCAGCAGTTACTCACGGGGCCACTATGGCTACACCTTC.

The chain employs TRBV19 and TRBJ1-5, with 8 bases matching TRBD1. V lost 2 bases to trimming and J lost 7 bases; unmatched junction nucleotides: 10. This CDR3 contains 16 residues. CDR1 and CDR2 (germline): LNHDA, SQIVND (reference sequence). The CDR3 coding sequence is TGTGCCAGTAGTATACAGGTTGACAGGGGACAGCAGCCCCAGCATTTT. It is translated as CASSIQVDRGQQPQHF.

The chain carries TRBV25-1 and TRBJ1-5; D uncertain. With 2 bases removed from V and 5 bases from J, the gap between germline ends came to 10 bases. The CDR3 loop spans 14 amino acids. Germline V lookup: CDR1 MGHDK, CDR2 SYGVNS. CDR3 DNA: TGTGCCAGCAGTGAACTGGAGACTTATCAGCCCCAGCATTTT. Its protein is CASSELETYQPQHF.

V and J are TRBV14 and TRBJ1-2; D gene unclear. The CDR3 loop spans 16 amino acids. V was trimmed by 3 bases and J by 0 bases, leaving 14 bases between them. The V gene's germline CDR1 is SGHDN and CDR2 FVKESK. This chain's CDR3 is CASSQDGRGPNYGYTF. The CDR3 coding sequence is TGTGCCAGCAGCCAGGATGGTCGAGGACCTAACTATGGCTACACCTTC.

The genes are TRBV6-2 or TRBV6-3 and TRBJ2-1, with D maybe TRBD2 (6 bases). Trimming cost V 5 bases and J 5 bases, with 19 bases left between them. Germline V gene sequence: CDR1 MNHEY, CDR2 SVGEGT. This CDR3 contains 16 residues. CDR3 protein: CASSDLLAPRNNEQFF. CDR3 sequence (DNA): TGTGCCAGCAGTGACTTACTAGCACCTAGGAACAATGAGCAGTTCTTC.

This chain links TRBV19 with TRBJ1-5; TRBD1 matches 8 bases. Germline CDR1 and CDR2: LNHDA and SQIVND (reference sequence). This CDR3 has 16 residues. V lost 6 bases to trimming and J lost 7 bases; unmatched junction nucleotides: 14. The CDR3 region is CASSKVRTGLQQPQHF. CDR3 coding DNA: TGTGCCAGTAGCAAAGTCCGGACAGGGTTGCAGCAGCCCCAGCATTTT.

The CDR3 nucleotides read TGCGCCAGCAGCCCGTCCACCGGGGAGCTGTTTTTT. Protein: CASSPSTGELFF. The V and J genes are TRBV5-1 and TRBJ2-2; D unresolved. Germline CDR1 SGHRS, CDR2 YFSETQ. The V and J ends lost 4 bases and 4 bases respectively, with 5 bases between them. The CDR3 covers 12 residues.

V gene TRBV6-5 combines with J gene TRBJ1-6; unclear D gene. V was pared by 7 bases and J by 1 base, with 8 bases between. The V gene's germline CDR1 is MNHEY and CDR2 SVGAGI. The CDR3 has 14 amino acids. This CDR3 reads CASTGRSYNSPLHF. In DNA form, the CDR3 reads TGTGCCAGCACTGGGAGGTCCTATAATTCACCCCTCCACTTT.

This clone has just one count. The chain uses TRBV9 and TRBJ2-1; TRBD2 matches 8 bases. The CDR3 contains 18 residues. V was clipped by 0 bases and J by 2 bases; unmatched bases: 10. Germline values: CDR1 SGDLS, CDR2 YYNGEE. Here the CDR3 reads CASSVEGSTGGAYNEQFF. For the CDR3, the DNA is TGTGCCAGCAGCGTAGAGGGGTCAACCGGGGGGGCCTACAATGAGCAGTTCTTC.

The rearrangement links TRBV5-1 to TRBJ2-5; no clear D. This CDR3 region has 15 residues. The germline V gene has CDR1 SGHRS and CDR2 YFSETQ. Trimming took 0 bases from V and 1 from J, leaving 10 bases between them. CDR3 sequence: CASSLAPGAQETQYF. CDR3 nucleotides: TGCGCCAGCAGCTTGGCCCCGGGTGCCCAAGAGACCCAGTACTTC.

This clone appeared a single time. J is TRBJ2-7 and V is TRBV7-9; TRBD2 might be the D (6 bases). Looked up from germline, CDR1 is SEHNR and CDR2 is FQNEAQ (reference sequence). This CDR3 region has 14 residues. V lost 5 bases and J lost 4, with 15 bases in between. The chain's CDR3 is CASSLDGGSYEQYF. For the CDR3, the DNA is TGTGCCAGCAGCCTAGATGGGGGGAGTTACGAGCAGTACTTC.

The gene calls are TRBV4-1 and TRBJ1-4; a weak D match, TRBD1 (5 bases). The V and J ends lost 4 bases and 5 bases respectively, with 8 bases between them. CDR1 and CDR2 from the germline V gene are MGHRA and YSYEKL. CDR3 length: 13 residues. The CDR3 nucleotides are TGCGCCAGCAGCCTGGGACCCAATGAAAAACTGTTTTTT. Protein: CASSLGPNEKLFF.

The chain links TRBV28 to TRBJ1-4; D call uncertain. Trimming removed 6 bases at V and 6 bases at J, with 8 bases between. The CDR3 totals 12 residues. CDR1 and CDR2 (germline): MDHEN, SYDVKM. CDR3 bases: TGTGCCAGCAGACCGGTCGATGAAAAACTGTTTTTT. Residues: CASRPVDEKLFF. Together with reference TRBV28 and TRBJ1-4, the CDR3 gives the full variable domain: DVKVTQSSRYLVKRTGEKVFLECVQDMDHENMFWYRQDPGLGLRLIYFSYDVKMKEKGDIPEGYSVSREKKERFSLILESASTNQTSMYLCASRPVDEKLFFGSGTQLSVL.

The chain links TRBV4-3 to TRBJ1-4; TRBD1 is a possible D gene (5 bases). The CDR3 loop spans 17 amino acids. Per the germline V gene, CDR1 is LGHNA and CDR2 is YSLEER. V dropped 1 base and J dropped 8 bases, with 20 bases sitting between them. The CDR3 loop is CASSQGAPKGPWEKLFF. As DNA, the CDR3 is TGCGCCAGCAGCCAAGGGGCCCCAAAGGGGCCCTGGGAAAAACTGTTTTTT.

This clone was observed once. The chain uses TRBV6-5 and TRBJ2-7, with unresolved D. In germline, CDR1 is MNHEY, CDR2 SVGAGI. The CDR3 contains 12 residues. The V and J ends lost 3 bases and 6 bases respectively, with 9 bases between them. CDR3 sequence (DNA): TGTGCCAGCAGTTATCAATCCGGCGAGCAGTACTTC. Protein: CASSYQSGEQYF.

V gene TRBV20-1 combines with J gene TRBJ2-7, with D possibly being TRBD1 (6 bases). The CDR3 is 11 residues long. Germline assignment: CDR1 DFQATT and CDR2 SNEGSKA (reference sequence). Trimming took 5 bases from V and 6 from J, leaving 11 bases between them. The CDR3 reads CSALRGFEQYF. The CDR3 DNA is TGCAGTGCTCTCAGGGGTTTCGAGCAGTACTTC.

The rearrangement uses TRBV5-6 and TRBJ2-7; 7 bases map to TRBD2. The CDR3 is made up of 14 amino acids. The trim removed 2 bases at V and 0 bases at J, leaving 2 bases unmatched. The germline V gene has CDR1 SGHDT and CDR2 YYEEEE. The CDR3 nucleotides are TGTGCCAGCAGCTTCGGGGGGAGCTCCTACGAGCAGTACTTC. Its protein is CASSFGGSSYEQYF.

This clone was counted between two and nine times. The gene calls are TRBV21-1 and TRBJ1-3; the listed D gene, TRBD1, was not tested against the DNA. TRBV21-1 is a known pseudogene. This CDR3 is 14 amino acids long. CDR3 amino acids: CASSGTASGNTIYF. CDR3 coding DNA: TGTGCCAGCTCCGGGACAGCCTCTGGAAACACCATATATTTT.

The J gene is TRBJ2-7, the V gene TRBV24-1; 11 bases fit TRBD2. From germline, CDR1 is KGHDR and CDR2 SFDVKD. The CDR3 contains 17 residues. The V gene end was trimmed by 1 base and the J gene end by 2 bases; junction bases not matched to a gene: 6. The chain's CDR3 is CATSDLQGLAVPYEQYF. CDR3 nucleotides: TGTGCCACCAGTGATTTACAGGGACTAGCGGTACCCTACGAGCAGTACTTC.

The rearrangement links TRBV27 to TRBJ2-1; D remains ambiguous. Trimming took off 0 bases at V and 10 bases at J, with 16 bases between the two ends. Germline CDR1 MNHEY, CDR2 SMNVEV (reference sequence). This CDR3 is built from 15 residues. CDR3 DNA sequence: TGTGCCAGCAGTTTATCAGTGATAGGTTTTGGCGAGCAGTTCTTC. Protein: CASSLSVIGFGEQFF.

The chain recombines TRBV28 with TRBJ1-5, with a weak D call TRBD1 (6 bases). CDR3 length equals 17 residues. V dropped 8 bases and J dropped 11 bases, with 31 bases sitting between them. Germline V gene sequence: CDR1 MDHEN, CDR2 SYDVKM. The DNA of the CDR3 is TGTGCCAGCCAGCCGGCAGGGGCCCTCATCTTTCCGGGGTCCCAGCATTTT. Its protein product is CASQPAGALIFPGSQHF.

This chain uses TRBV5-1 with TRBJ2-1, with TRBD2 matching over 11 bases. Trimming at V came to 0 bases and at J to 7 bases, leaving 3 bases not matched to a gene. The CDR3 spans 15 residues. The germline CDR1 and CDR2 sequences are SGHRS and YFSETQ. The CDR3: CASSLATSGMNEQFF. CDR3 DNA sequence: TGCGCCAGCAGCTTGGCGACTAGCGGGATGAATGAGCAGTTCTTC.